This T cell receptor beta chain was obtained from a study of human T cells and chemical hapten exposure. Time point meaning: pre-sensitization, week 0. The sample's treatment: therapeutic diphenylcyclopropenone sensitization with weekly scalp DPC. Whole blood that had not been fractionated was the source of extracted total RNA. Overall study results and limits: While controls formed fewer of them, expanded TCRs formed significantly more large CDR3 similarity clusters. A positive correlation with patch test score was found for PT1 expanded TCR counts.

As originally analysed: Counting gave a median of around 100,000 TCRs per sample, with values ranging from 23,224 to 690,600. From the RACE reads, TCRdb called clonotypes with MiXCR, one entry per CDR3 protein. The V and J calls shown here were made by TCRdb, not taken from the authors' results. The profile shows 200,000 to 300,000 distinct CDR3 sequences, more than 6.5% of them singletons. Notes on this clonotype: The antigen is not known.

Germline assignment: CDR1 SGHDT and CDR2 YYEEEE. This CDR3 spans 16 amino acids. The V gene lost 1 base and the J gene lost 0 bases, with 8 bases spanning the gap. V gene TRBV5-6 combines with J gene TRBJ2-6, with unresolved D. This TCR was recovered from a woman in her thirties or forties with alopecia areata. Some clones in this sample may be carry-over from other donors' samples. The sample here was whole blood, taken in connection with sensitization to the hapten diphenylcyclopropenone (DPC). The CDR3 protein is CASSLISSSGANVLTF. CDR3 in DNA: TGTGCCAGCAGCTTGATTTCGTCCTCTGGGGCCAACGTCCTGACTTTC.